This TCR beta chain was retrieved from a study of control samples from healthy donors and cancer patients (dated by TCRdb to about 2020). Of note for this clone: Its antigen is still unknown.

Libraries were built with the immunoSEQ multiplex PCR assay. TCRdb carries this immuneACCESS record with in-frame sequences only. Its versions omit some clonotypes, under half of them owing to an unresolved V gene in the studies checked, with the rest unexplained. The sample's table lists a count of around 190,000 clones. Around 2% of the sample comes from the top ten. The CDR3, from cysteine to phenylalanine, totals 13 residues. Only the CDR3 DNA is retained, 39 bases long and in frame from the first base. Sequences MNHEY (CDR1) and SMNVEV (CDR2) are obtained from the germline V gene (reference sequence). At the junction V is shortened by 8 bases and J by 6 bases; bases outside the gene matches: 8.

The chain was built from TRBV27 and TRBJ2-7, with 9 central nucleotides matching TRBD1. The TCR sequence derives from a woman between 25 and 40 years old in good health. The sequenced sample consisted of blood. In nucleotide form, the sequence is TGTGCCAGCGCGTGGGGACAGGGTGCCGAGCAGTACTTC. It is translated as CASAWGQGAEQYF.